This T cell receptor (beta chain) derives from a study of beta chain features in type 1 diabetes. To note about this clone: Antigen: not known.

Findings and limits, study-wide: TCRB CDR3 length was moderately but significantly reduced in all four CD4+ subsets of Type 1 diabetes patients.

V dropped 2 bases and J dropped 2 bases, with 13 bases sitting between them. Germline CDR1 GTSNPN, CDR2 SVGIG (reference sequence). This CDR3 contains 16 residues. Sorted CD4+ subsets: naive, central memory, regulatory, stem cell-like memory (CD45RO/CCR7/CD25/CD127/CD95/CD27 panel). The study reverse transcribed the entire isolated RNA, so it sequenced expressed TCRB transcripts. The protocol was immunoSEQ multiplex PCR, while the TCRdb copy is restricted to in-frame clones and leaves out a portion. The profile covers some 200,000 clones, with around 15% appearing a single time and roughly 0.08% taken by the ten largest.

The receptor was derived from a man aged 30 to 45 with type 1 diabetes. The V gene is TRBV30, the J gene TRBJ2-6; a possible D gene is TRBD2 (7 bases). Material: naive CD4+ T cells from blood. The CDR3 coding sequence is TGTGCCTGGAGTTCACGGGGGGCTGCTGGGGCCAACGTCCTGACTTTC. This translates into CAWSSRGAAGANVLTF. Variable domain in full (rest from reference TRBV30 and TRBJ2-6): SQTIHQWPATLVQPVGSPLSLECTVEGTSNPNLYWYRQAAGRGLQLLFYSVGIGQISSEVPQNLSASRPQDRQFILSSKKLLLSDSGFYLCAWSSRGAAGANVLTFGAGSRLTVL.